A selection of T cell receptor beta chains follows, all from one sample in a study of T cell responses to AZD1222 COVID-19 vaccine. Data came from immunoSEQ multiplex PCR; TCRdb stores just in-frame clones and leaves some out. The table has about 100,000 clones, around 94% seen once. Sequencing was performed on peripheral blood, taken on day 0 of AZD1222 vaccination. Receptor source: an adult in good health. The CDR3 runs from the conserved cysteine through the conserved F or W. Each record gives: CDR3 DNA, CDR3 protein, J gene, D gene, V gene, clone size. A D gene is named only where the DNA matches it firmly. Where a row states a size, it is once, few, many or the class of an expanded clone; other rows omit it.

CDR3 DNA: TGTGCCATCACCGCCGAGGACAGGGCGAGCTATGGCTACACCTTC
CDR3 protein: CAITAEDRASYGYTF
J gene: TRBJ1-2
D gene: TRBD1
V gene: TRBV10-3
clone size: NA

CDR3 DNA: TGTGCCAGCTCATATGGCGGGGGACTCTCCTACAATGAGCAGTTCTTC
CDR3 protein: CASSYGGGLSYNEQFF
J gene: TRBJ2-1
D gene: TRBD2
V gene: TRBV18
clone size: once

CDR3 DNA: TGTGCCAGCTCGCCCCGACAGGTTGGACGGGACACTGAAGCTTTCTTT
CDR3 protein: CASSPRQVGRDTEAFF
J gene: TRBJ1-1
D gene: NA
V gene: TRBV3-1/TRBV3-2
clone size: NA

CDR3 DNA: TGTGCCAGCAGCCAGCTTAGGAGGGCGAACACTGAAGCTTTCTTT
CDR3 protein: CASSQLRRANTEAFF
J gene: TRBJ1-1
D gene: NA
V gene: TRBV7-9
clone size: NA

CDR3 DNA: TGTGCCAGCAGCCTCTGGGGCGGCAATCAGCCCCAGCATTTT
CDR3 protein: CASSLWGGNQPQHF
J gene: TRBJ1-5
D gene: NA
V gene: TRBV6-6
clone size: once

CDR3 DNA: TGTGCCAGCAGTGATATACCGGGACTGCAGACCGGGGAGCTGTTTTTT
CDR3 protein: CASSDIPGLQTGELFF
J gene: TRBJ2-2
D gene: NA
V gene: TRBV6-1
clone size: NA

CDR3 DNA: TGCAGCGTAGAGGGGGCGGGGGACACTGAAGCTTTCTTT
CDR3 protein: CSVEGAGDTEAFF
J gene: TRBJ1-1
D gene: TRBD1
V gene: TRBV29-1
clone size: NA

CDR3 DNA: TGCGCCAGCAGCCCGGGACAGGGTTCCTACAATGAGCAGTTCTTC
CDR3 protein: CASSPGQGSYNEQFF
J gene: TRBJ2-1
D gene: TRBD1
V gene: TRBV5-1
clone size: few

CDR3 DNA: TGTGCCAGCAGCGTAAGCGGGAACCACAATGAGCAGTTCTTC
CDR3 protein: CASSVSGNHNEQFF
J gene: TRBJ2-1
D gene: TRBD2
V gene: TRBV9
clone size: NA

CDR3 DNA: TGTGCCAGCAGCCGACCGGGGACCGTCGTGAGGAATGAGCAGTTCTTC
CDR3 protein: CASSRPGTVVRNEQFF
J gene: TRBJ2-1
D gene: NA
V gene: TRBV27
clone size: NA

CDR3 DNA: TGTGCCAGCAGCTCCCGGAGTAGCGGGCGCCCACAGGAGACCCAGTACTTC
CDR3 protein: CASSSRSSGRPQETQYF
J gene: TRBJ2-5
D gene: TRBD2
V gene: TRBV3-1/TRBV3-2
clone size: NA